This T cell receptor beta chain originates from a study of T cell responses to AZD1222 COVID-19 vaccine. Study context: Pooling covered second doses at about 4 or about 12 weeks. Study observations and caveats: White British people made up most donors, females outnumbered males, and clonal diversity was possibly underestimated. Samples come after the peak T cell response, not at day 14. Targets within unmutated variant regions were reportedly found for nearly half of spike-specific TCRs.

Between the trimmed V and J ends, which lost 4 bases and 1 base, there was a span of 8 bases. The length of the CDR3 is 13 residues. Germline V gene lookup returns CDR1 SGHNT and CDR2 YYREEE (reference sequence). Only in-frame clones appear in the TCRdb table, and some are missing; sequencing was by immunoSEQ multiplex PCR. The table has around 140,000 clones, 80% to 95% seen once. As for this clone: Its antigen is not known.

The sequence was obtained from an adult in good health. The source was peripheral blood, collected on day 0 of AZD1222 vaccination. V is TRBV5-4 and J is TRBJ1-1, with TRBD1 as a possible D gene (5 bases). This CDR3 is CASSPTENTEAFF. The CDR3 coding sequence is TGTGCCAGCAGCCCGACAGAGAACACTGAAGCTTTCTTT.